This T cell receptor (beta chain) derives from a study of CD8 T cells in ankylosing spondylitis. General study points: It appeared that ankylosing spondylitis blood was characterized by a TCR beta motif of several highly homologous variants. Disease-linked clones, CD8+, were relatively rare in peripheral blood. Disease-linked clones were reportedly significantly enriched in matched ankylosing spondylitis synovial fluid.

Worth noting for this clonotype: Its target is not known.

V lost 6 bases, J lost 4 bases, and 18 bases lay in between. The CDR3 length is 16 residues. Making the TCR beta libraries involved quantitative 5'-RACE with molecular barcodes. In TCRdb, the 5' RACE reads were re-called with MiXCR into one record per CDR3 protein. The table shows about 390,000 distinct CDR3 sequences, with approximately 20% occurring only once. The rearrangement joins TRBV12-3 or TRBV12-4 to TRBJ2-2; tentatively, D is TRBD2 (6 bases). The receptor was derived from a male donor with ankylosing spondylitis. Material: blood, either unsorted or a sorted T cell fraction (not recorded which). CDR3 bases: TGTGCCAGCAGACCTAGTTGGAGGGCAGGCACCGGGGAGCTGTTTTTT. This sequence encodes CASRPSWRAGTGELFF.